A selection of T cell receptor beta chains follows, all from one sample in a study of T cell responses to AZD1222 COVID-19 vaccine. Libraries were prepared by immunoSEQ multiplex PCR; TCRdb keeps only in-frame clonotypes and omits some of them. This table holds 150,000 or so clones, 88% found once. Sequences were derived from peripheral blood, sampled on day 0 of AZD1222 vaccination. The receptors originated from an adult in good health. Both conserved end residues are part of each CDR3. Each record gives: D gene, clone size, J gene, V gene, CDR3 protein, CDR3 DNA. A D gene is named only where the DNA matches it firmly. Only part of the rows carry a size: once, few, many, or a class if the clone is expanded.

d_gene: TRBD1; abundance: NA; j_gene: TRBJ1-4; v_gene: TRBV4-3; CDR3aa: CASSQDWTGGREKLFF; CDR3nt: TGCGCCAGCAGCCAAGATTGGACAGGGGGCCGGGAAAAACTGTTTTTT
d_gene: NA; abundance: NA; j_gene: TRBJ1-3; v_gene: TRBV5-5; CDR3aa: CASSLGGSGNTIYF; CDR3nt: TGTGCCAGCAGCTTGGGAGGGTCTGGAAACACCATATATTTT
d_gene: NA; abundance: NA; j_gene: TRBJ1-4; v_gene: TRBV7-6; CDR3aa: CASSLRPVGTNEKLFF; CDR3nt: TGTGCCAGCAGCTTGCGGCCGGTTGGGACTAATGAAAAACTGTTTTTT
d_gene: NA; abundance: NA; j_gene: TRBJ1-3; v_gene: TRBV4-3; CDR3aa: CASSQASDSGNTIYF; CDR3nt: TGCGCCAGCAGCCAAGCGAGCGACTCTGGAAACACCATATATTTT
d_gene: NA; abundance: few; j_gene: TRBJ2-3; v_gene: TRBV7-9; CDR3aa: CASSDYDTQYF; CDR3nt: TGTGCCAGCAGCGACTATGATACGCAGTATTTT
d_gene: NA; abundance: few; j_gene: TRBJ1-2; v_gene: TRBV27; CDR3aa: CASRLQGDYGYTF; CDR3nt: TGTGCCAGCAGACTACAGGGAGACTATGGCTACACCTTC
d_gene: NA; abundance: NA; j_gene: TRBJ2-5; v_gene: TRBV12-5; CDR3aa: CASGPSANTKTQYF; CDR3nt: TGTGCTAGTGGGCCCTCAGCAAACACAAAGACCCAGTACTTC
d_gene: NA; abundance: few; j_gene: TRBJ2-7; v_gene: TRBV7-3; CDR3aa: CASSLTESYEQYF; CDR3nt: TGTGCCAGCAGCTTAACTGAAAGCTACGAGCAGTACTTC
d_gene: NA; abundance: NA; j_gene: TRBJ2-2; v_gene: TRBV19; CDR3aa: CASSKVTGNTGELFF; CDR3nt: TGTGCCAGTAGTAAGGTGACAGGGAACACCGGGGAGCTGTTTTTT
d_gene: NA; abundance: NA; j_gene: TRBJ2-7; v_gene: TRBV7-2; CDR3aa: CASSLGLEGEQYF; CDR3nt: TGTGCCAGCAGCTTAGGGCTTGAGGGCGAGCAGTACTTC
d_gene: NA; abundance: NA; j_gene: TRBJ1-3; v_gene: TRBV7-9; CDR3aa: CASSPLTSGWNTIYF; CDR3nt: TGTGCCAGCAGCCCACTGACCTCAGGGTGGAACACCATATATTTT
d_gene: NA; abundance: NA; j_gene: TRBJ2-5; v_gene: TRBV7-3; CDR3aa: CASSLNIQETQYF; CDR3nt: TGTGCCAGCAGCTTGAACATCCAAGAGACCCAGTACTTC
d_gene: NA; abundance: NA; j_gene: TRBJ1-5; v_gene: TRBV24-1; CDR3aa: CATNPSVSNQPQHF; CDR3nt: TGTGCCACCAATCCGTCGGTAAGCAATCAGCCCCAGCATTTT
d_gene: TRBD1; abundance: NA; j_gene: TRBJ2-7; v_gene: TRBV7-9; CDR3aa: CASSLGTGSDEQYF; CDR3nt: TGTGCCAGCAGCTTAGGGACAGGGAGCGACGAGCAGTACTTC
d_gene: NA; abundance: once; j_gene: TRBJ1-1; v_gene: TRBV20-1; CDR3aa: CSASDVRNTEAFF; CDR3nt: TGCAGTGCTAGTGACGTACGGAACACTGAAGCTTTCTTT
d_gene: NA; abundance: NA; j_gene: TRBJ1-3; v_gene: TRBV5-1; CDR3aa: CASSRGTTGQTSGNTIYF; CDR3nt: TGCGCCAGCAGCCGAGGCACCACAGGGCAAACTTCTGGAAACACCATATATTTT
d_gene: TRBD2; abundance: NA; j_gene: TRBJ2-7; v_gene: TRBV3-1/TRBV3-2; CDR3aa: CASSQGTSGHEQYF; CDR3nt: TGTGCCAGCAGCCAAGGGACTAGCGGCCACGAGCAGTACTTC